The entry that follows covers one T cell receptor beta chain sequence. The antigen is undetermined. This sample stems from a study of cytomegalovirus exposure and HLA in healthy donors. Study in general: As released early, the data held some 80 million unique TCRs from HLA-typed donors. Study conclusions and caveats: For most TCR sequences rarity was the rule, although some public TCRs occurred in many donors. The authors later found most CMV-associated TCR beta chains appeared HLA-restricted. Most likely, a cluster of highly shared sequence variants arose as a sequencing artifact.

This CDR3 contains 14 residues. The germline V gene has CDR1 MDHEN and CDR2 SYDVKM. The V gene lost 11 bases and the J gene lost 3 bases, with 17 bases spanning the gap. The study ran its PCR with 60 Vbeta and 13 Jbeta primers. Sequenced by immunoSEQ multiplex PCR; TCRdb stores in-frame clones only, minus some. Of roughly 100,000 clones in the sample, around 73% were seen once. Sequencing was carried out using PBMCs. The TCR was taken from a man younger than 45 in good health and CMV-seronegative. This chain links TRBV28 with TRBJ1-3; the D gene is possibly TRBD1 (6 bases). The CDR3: CAVQRGAGGNTIYF. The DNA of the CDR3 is TGTGCCGTCCAACGGGGGGCCGGTGGAAACACCATATATTTT.